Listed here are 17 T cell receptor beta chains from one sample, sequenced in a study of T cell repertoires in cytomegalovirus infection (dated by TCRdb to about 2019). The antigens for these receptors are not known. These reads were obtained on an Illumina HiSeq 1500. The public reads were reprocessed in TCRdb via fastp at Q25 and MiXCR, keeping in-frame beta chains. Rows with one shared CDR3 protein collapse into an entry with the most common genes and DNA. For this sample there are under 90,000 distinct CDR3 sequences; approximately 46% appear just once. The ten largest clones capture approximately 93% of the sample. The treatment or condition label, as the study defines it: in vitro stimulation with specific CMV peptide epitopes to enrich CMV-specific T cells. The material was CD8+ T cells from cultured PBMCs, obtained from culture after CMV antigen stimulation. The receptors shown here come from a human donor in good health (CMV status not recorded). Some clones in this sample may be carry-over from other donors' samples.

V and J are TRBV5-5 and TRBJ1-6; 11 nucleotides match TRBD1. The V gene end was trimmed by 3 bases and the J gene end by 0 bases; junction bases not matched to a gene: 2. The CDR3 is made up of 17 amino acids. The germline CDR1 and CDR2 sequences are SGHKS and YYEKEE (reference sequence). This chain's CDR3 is CASSSGTGGSYNSPLHF. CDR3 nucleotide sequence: TGTGCCAGCAGCTCAGGGACAGGGGGCTCCTATAATTCACCCCTCCACTTT.

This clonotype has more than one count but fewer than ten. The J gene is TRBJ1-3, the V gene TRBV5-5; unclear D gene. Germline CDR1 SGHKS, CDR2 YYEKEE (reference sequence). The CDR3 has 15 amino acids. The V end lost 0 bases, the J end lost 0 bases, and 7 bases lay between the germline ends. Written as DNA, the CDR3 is TGTGCCAGCAGCTTGGAGGGAAACTCTGGAAACACCATATATTTT. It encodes CASSLEGNSGNTIYF.

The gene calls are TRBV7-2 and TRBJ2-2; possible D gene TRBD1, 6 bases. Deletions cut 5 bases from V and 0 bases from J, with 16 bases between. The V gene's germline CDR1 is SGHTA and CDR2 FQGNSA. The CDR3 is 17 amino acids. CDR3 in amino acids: CASSPRWGTSNTGELFF. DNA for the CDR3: TGTGCCAGCAGCCCCCGCTGGGGGACATCGAACACCGGGGAGCTGTTTTTT.

The CDR3 DNA reads TGTGCCAGCAGGAGGGCGGTTAGCAATCAGCCCCAGCATTTT. It specifies CASRRAVSNQPQHF. This chain links TRBV2 with TRBJ1-5; D not certain. CDR1 and CDR2 (germline): SNHLY, FYNNEI. This CDR3 spans 14 amino acids. V was trimmed by 6 bases and J by 0 bases, leaving 9 bases between them. Using reference TRBV2 and TRBJ1-5 for the parts outside the CDR3, the full variable domain is EPEVTQTPSHQVTQMGQEVILRCVPISNHLYFYWYRQILGQKVEFLVSFYNNEISEKSEIFDDQFSVERPDGSNFTLKIRSTKLEDSAMYFCASRRAVSNQPQHFGDGTRLSIL.

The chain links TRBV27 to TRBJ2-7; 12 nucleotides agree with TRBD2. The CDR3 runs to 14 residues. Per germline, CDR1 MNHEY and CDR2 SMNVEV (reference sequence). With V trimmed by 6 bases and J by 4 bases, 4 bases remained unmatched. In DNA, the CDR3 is TGTGCCAGCAGACTAGCGGGGGGCCTATACGAGCAGTACTTC. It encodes CASRLAGGLYEQYF.

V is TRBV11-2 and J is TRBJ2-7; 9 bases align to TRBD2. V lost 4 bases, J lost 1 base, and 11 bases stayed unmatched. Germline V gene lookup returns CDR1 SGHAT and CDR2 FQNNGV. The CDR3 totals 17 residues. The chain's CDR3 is CASSYRSGLAVSYEQYF. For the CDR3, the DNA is TGTGCCAGCAGCTACCGATCGGGACTAGCCGTTTCCTACGAGCAGTACTTC.

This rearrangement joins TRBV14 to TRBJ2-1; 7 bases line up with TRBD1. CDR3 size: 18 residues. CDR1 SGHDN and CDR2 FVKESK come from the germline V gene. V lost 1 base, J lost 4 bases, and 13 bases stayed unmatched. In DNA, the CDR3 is TGTGCCAGCAGCCAAGCAGCAGGGGGTCCATCCCTTTACAATGAGCAGTTCTTC. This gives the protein CASSQAAGGPSLYNEQFF.

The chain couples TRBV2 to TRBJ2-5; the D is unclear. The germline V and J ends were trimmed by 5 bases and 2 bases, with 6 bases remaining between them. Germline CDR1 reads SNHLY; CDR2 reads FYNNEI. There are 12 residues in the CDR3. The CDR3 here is CASSRLQETQYF. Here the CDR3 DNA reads TGTGCCAGCAGTAGGCTTCAAGAGACCCAGTACTTC.

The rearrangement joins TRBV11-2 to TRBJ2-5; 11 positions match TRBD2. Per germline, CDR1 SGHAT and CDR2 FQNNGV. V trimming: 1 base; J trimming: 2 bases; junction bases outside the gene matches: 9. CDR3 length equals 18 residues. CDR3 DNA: TGTGCCAGCAGCTTAGGGGGGACTAGCGGAGCAATTCAAGAGACCCAGTACTTC. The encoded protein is CASSLGGTSGAIQETQYF.

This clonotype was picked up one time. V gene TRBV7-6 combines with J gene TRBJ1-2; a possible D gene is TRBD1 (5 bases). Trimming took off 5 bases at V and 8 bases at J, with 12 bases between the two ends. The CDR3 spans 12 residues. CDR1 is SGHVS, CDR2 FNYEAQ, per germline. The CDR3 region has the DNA TGTGCCAGCAGCCTACCGGGGGTAGGCTACACCTTC. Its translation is CASSLPGVGYTF. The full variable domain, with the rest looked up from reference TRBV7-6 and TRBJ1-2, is GAGVSQSPRYKVTKRGQDVALRCDPISGHVSLYWYRQALGQGPEFLTYFNYEAQQDKSGLPNDRFSAERPEGSISTLTIQRTEQRDSAMYRCASSLPGVGYTFGSGTRLTVV.

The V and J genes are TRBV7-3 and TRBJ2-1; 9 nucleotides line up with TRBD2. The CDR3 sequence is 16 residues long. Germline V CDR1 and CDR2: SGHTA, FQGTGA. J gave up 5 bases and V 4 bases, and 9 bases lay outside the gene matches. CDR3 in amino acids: CASSSPGVAGDNEQFF. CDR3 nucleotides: TGTGCCAGCAGCTCTCCCGGGGTAGCGGGAGACAATGAGCAGTTCTTC.

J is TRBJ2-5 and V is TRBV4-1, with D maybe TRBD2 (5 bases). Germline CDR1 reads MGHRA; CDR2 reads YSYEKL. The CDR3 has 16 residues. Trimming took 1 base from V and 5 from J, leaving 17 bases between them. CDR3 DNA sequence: TGCGCCAGCAGCCAAGGAAATGGGGTTGGCGGGGAGACCCAGTACTTC. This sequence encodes CASSQGNGVGGETQYF.

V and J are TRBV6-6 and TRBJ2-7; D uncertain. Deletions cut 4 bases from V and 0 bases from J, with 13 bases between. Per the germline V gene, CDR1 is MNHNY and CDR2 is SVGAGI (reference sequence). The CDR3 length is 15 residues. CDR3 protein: CASSSTASSSYEQYF. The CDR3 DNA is TGTGCCAGCAGTTCGACGGCTTCTAGCTCCTACGAGCAGTACTTC.

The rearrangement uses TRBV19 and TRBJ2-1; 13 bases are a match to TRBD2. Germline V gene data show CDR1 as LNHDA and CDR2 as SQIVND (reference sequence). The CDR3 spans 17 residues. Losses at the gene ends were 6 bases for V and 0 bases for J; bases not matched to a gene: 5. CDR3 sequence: CASSWTSGSTSYNEQFF. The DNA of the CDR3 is TGTGCCAGTAGCTGGACTAGCGGGAGCACCTCCTACAATGAGCAGTTCTTC.

The CDR3 region has the DNA TGTGCCATCAGTGACTTAACGGGAGGGCCGTCAGATACGCAGTATTTT. This encodes CAISDLTGGPSDTQYF. The chain joins TRBV10-3 to TRBJ2-3, with 8 bases aligning to TRBD2. Germline trimming cut 3 bases from V and 4 bases from J; bases unmatched to any gene: 9. CDR3 size: 16 residues. CDR1 and CDR2 from the germline V gene are ENHRY and SYGVKD.

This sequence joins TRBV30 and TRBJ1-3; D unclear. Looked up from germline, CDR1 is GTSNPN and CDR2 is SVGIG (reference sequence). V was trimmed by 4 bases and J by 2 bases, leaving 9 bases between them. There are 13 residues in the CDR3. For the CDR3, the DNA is TGTGCCTGGAACCCCGGGGCTGGAAACACCATATATTTT. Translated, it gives CAWNPGAGNTIYF. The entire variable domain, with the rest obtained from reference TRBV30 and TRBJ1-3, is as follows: SQTIHQWPATLVQPVGSPLSLECTVEGTSNPNLYWYRQAAGRGLQLLFYSVGIGQISSEVPQNLSASRPQDRQFILSSKKLLLSDSGFYLCAWNPGAGNTIYFGEGSWLTVV.

CDR3 coding DNA: TGTGCCAGCAGTTTAACGACCAGGCCGAACACTGAAGCTTTCTTT. It translates to CASSLTTRPNTEAFF. This chain uses TRBV28 with TRBJ1-1; D gene ambiguous. From germline, CDR1 is MDHEN and CDR2 SYDVKM. V gave up 2 bases and J gave up 1 base, with 11 bases separating them. The CDR3 length is 15 residues.